Here is one T cell receptor beta chain with its context. The CDR3 totals 13 residues. Germline lookup yields CDR1 MNHEY and CDR2 SMNVEV (reference sequence). The V and J ends lost 5 bases and 4 bases respectively, with 8 bases between them. Original analysis: Scientists estimated how many nucleated cells there were by amplifying reference gene primers. Profiling relied on immunoSEQ multiplex PCR, and the TCRdb table lists in-frame clones only, not all of them. V and J calls and clone size are those listed in that table; D and trimming were worked out from the DNA. The sample holds approximately 150,000 clones, 88% seen once. This sample was taken from a study of blood T cell repertoires in COVID-19.

The sequenced sample was peripheral blood. The TCR sequence derives from a human donor with COVID-19, enrolled during active disease. The donor label of this sample is uncertain. The chain recombines TRBV27 with TRBJ1-4, with D possibly matching TRBD1 (5 bases). In nucleotides, the CDR3 is TGTGCCAGCAGTGGGGGGATTAATGAAAAACTGTTTTTT. It specifies CASSGGINEKLFF.